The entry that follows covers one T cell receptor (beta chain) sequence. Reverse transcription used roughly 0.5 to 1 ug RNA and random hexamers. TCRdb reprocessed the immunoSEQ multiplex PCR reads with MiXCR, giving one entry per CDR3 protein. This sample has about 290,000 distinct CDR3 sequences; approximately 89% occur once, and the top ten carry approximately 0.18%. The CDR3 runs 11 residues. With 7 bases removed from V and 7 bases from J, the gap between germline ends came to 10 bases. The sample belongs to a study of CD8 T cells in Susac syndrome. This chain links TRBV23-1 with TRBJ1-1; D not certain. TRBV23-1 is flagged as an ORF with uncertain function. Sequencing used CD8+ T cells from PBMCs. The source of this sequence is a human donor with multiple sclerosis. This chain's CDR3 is CASMWGGEAFF. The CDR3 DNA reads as TGCGCCAGCATGTGGGGTGGTGAAGCTTTCTTT.